The 19 T cell receptor beta chains below come from one sample, sequenced in a study of regulatory T cells in long-lasting Graves disease. Construction of the TCR beta libraries employed iRepertoire HTBI primers in conjunction with Arm-PCR of CDR3 regions. From the multiplex PCR reads, TCRdb called clonotypes with MiXCR, one entry per CDR3 protein. The sample has 500,000 or so distinct CDR3 sequences; roughly 15% are singletons. Time point specified: newly diagnosed GD, antithyroid drugs for less than 3 months. Generation of the TCR library employed RNA extracted from PBMCs. The sample was also linked to a second study, of T cells in Graves' hyperthyroidism and ophthalmopathy.

This sample comprised peripheral blood mononuclear cells (PBMCs), obtained at new diagnosis, from a patient treated with antithyroid drugs. These receptors were taken from a woman in her forties or fifties with Graves disease.

A word on this clonotype: This may arise from a read error, as a much more abundant clone is one base away. The V and J genes are TRBV2 and TRBJ2-1; D is unclear. This CDR3 comprises 12 residues. Germline V gene lookup returns CDR1 SNHLY and CDR2 FYNNEI. Trimming pared 8 bases from V and 10 bases from J, leaving 15 bases between. CDR3 coding DNA: TGTGCCAGCGGTGGGTTCTCCTACGAGCAGTTCTTC. Translating it yields CASGGFSYEQFF.

This clonotype was seen at least ten times. V gene TRBV10-3 combines with J gene TRBJ2-5; D gene unclear. The germline V gene has CDR1 ENHRY and CDR2 SYGVKD. The CDR3 loop spans 14 amino acids. The germline V and J ends were trimmed by 6 bases and 1 base, with 12 bases remaining between them. The DNA of the CDR3 is TGTGCCATCAGGACTCCTGGGCCCCAAGAGACCCAGTACTTC. This translates into CAIRTPGPQETQYF.

This clonotype was seen ten or more times. The chain links TRBV12-3 or TRBV12-4 to TRBJ2-1; D call uncertain. Trimming left V 3 bases short and J 10 bases short, with 19 bases between. The length of the CDR3 is 15 residues. CDR3 loop: CASSFRPTPSGEQFF. DNA for the CDR3: TGTGCCAGCAGTTTCCGTCCTACTCCTTCAGGCGAGCAGTTCTTC.

This clonotype has more than one count but fewer than ten. This chain connects TRBV6-5 to TRBJ2-7; D is perhaps TRBD1 or TRBD2 (7 bases each). The CDR3 sequence is 16 residues long. Trimming cost V 0 bases and J 2 bases, with 14 bases left between them. Germline V lookup: CDR1 MNHEY, CDR2 SVGAGI. The CDR3 spells CASSYSSRGGTYEQYF. CDR3 bases: TGTGCCAGCAGTTACTCGTCCAGGGGGGGCACCTACGAGCAGTACTTC.

As concerns this clonotype: The missing conserved phenylalanine or tryptophan at the end of this CDR3 makes a read error likely. The chain links TRBV19 to TRBJ1-1; 8 bases are shared with TRBD1. Trimming at V came to 8 bases and at J to 11 bases, leaving 4 bases not matched to a gene. CDR3 size: 10 residues. Per germline, CDR1 LNHDA and CDR2 SQIVND (reference sequence). The CDR3, as DNA: TGTGCCAGTGGGACAGGTGGGGCTTTCCTT. Translation gives CASGTGGAFL.

In this sample, this clonotype turned up many times. The chain links TRBV11-2 to TRBJ1-6, with D unclear. The CDR3 covers 13 residues. CDR1 is SGHAT, CDR2 FQNNGV, per germline. V was pared by 0 bases and J by 7 bases, with 4 bases between. The CDR3 region has the DNA TGTGCCAGCAGCTTAGATTGGAATTCACCCCTCCACTTT. It specifies CASSLDWNSPLHF.

This clonotype was seen repeatedly, ten times or more. The gene calls are TRBV7-9 and TRBJ2-5, with D hard to call. V lost 3 bases to trimming and J lost 2 bases, with 13 bases between them. This CDR3 spans 15 amino acids. In germline, CDR1 is SEHNR, CDR2 FQNEAQ (reference sequence). The CDR3 DNA follows: TGTGCCAGCAGCTTTTCCGGCCAGACTCAAGAGACCCAGTACTTC. This gives the protein CASSFSGQTQETQYF. The variable domain in full, with the rest retrieved from reference TRBV7-9 and TRBJ2-5, is DTGVSQNPRHKITKRGQNVTFRCDPISEHNRLYWYRQTLGQGPEFLTYFQNEAQLEKSRLLSDRFSAERPKGSFSTLEIQRTEQGDSAMYLCASSFSGQTQETQYFGPGTRLLVL.

A remark on this clonotype: At one of its ends the junction is not consistent with the germline gene, which may arise from a read error. This chain links TRBV12-3 or TRBV12-4 with TRBJ2-3; the match to TRBD2 covers 8 bases. The J call could be wrong; TRBJ2-7 is a better fit for the DNA end. This CDR3 is 14 amino acids long. The DNA for the CDR3 is TGTGCCAACAGTTCCCCGGGACTAGCCTACGAGCAGTACTTC. Residues: CANSSPGLAYEQYF.

There are many counts of this clonotype. This rearrangement joins TRBV12-3 or TRBV12-4 to TRBJ2-3, with TRBD2 identical over 7 bases. J lost 4 bases, V lost 4 bases, and 5 bases had no gene match. The CDR3 consists of 14 residues. The CDR3 here is CASSSWTSADTQYF. In nucleotides, the CDR3 is TGTGCCAGCAGTTCTTGGACTAGTGCAGATACGCAGTATTTT.

There are many counts of this clonotype. The chain joins TRBV28 to TRBJ1-2; D perhaps matches TRBD1 (6 bases). The V and J ends lost 3 bases and 6 bases respectively, with 20 bases between them. Germline CDR1 is MDHEN and CDR2 is SYDVKM. This CDR3 contains 16 residues. This chain's CDR3 is CASSFLTGAGVDGYTF. In DNA, the CDR3 is TGTGCCAGCAGTTTTTTAACGGGGGCAGGCGTCGATGGCTACACCTTC.

This chain joins TRBV7-9 and TRBJ1-1; D is possibly TRBD1 (6 bases). Trimming took 1 base from V and 3 from J, leaving 12 bases between them. Germline V lookup: CDR1 SEHNR, CDR2 FQNEAQ (reference sequence). The CDR3 spans 15 residues. The CDR3 nucleotides read TGTGCCAGCAGCTTAGGACGTGCAGGGGACACTGAAGCTTTCTTT. It specifies CASSLGRAGDTEAFF.

This clonotype was seen repeatedly, ten times or more. One end of the junction is discordant with germline, which a read error may explain. The J gene is TRBJ2-7, the V gene TRBV28; D ambiguous. The germline V gene encodes CDR1 MDHEN and CDR2 SYDVKM. The CDR3 runs to 13 residues. CDR3 in amino acids: CASSSGSTYEQYF. CDR3 nucleotides: TGCGCCAGCAGTTCGGGCAGTACCTACGAGCAGTACTTC.

The sample holds a few counts of this clonotype. The rearrangement links TRBV27 to TRBJ2-7; maybe TRBD1 (6 bases). The CDR3 is 15 residues long. V lost 2 bases and J 1 base, leaving 12 bases between the germline ends. Per germline, CDR1 MNHEY and CDR2 SMNVEV (reference sequence). CDR3 protein: CASSLTQGLSYEQYF. In DNA, the CDR3 is TGTGCCAGCAGTTTAACACAGGGCTTATCCTACGAGCAGTACTTC.

The rearrangement joins TRBV18 to TRBJ1-2; no firm D call. The germline V and J ends were trimmed by 3 bases and 6 bases, with 23 bases remaining between them. CDR1 is KGHSH, CDR2 LQKENI, per germline. This CDR3 spans 17 amino acids. In nucleotides, the CDR3 is TGTGCCAGCTCACCGCAATCTTGGGGTTTTTCGGATGATGGCTACACCTTC. It specifies CASSPQSWGFSDDGYTF.

The rearrangement uses TRBV27 and TRBJ1-6; D not resolved. Germline V gene sequence: CDR1 MNHEY, CDR2 SMNVEV (reference sequence). The CDR3 extends over 11 amino acids. In nucleotides, the CDR3 is TGTGTTCAACACGTGGATTCACCCCTCCACTTT. Translated: CVQHVDSPLHF.

The sample holds a few counts of this clonotype. This chain uses TRBV9 with TRBJ2-1, with 9 bases lining up with TRBD1. The CDR3 contains 14 residues. After removal of 5 bases from V and 7 bases from J, the junction contained 7 bases not matched to a gene. Germline lookup yields CDR1 SGDLS and CDR2 YYNGEE. The CDR3 bases are TGTGCCAGCAGTCTCGGGACAGGGAGTAATGAGCAGTTCTTC. It encodes CASSLGTGSNEQFF.

This clonotype was recorded many times. The V call is TRBV20-1, the J call TRBJ2-3; TRBD2 matches at 12 bases. Germline V lookup: CDR1 DFQATT, CDR2 SNEGSKA (reference sequence). The trim removed 0 bases at V and 5 bases at J, leaving 6 bases unmatched. This CDR3 is 16 amino acids long. This CDR3 is CSARDTLAGGQDTQYF. CDR3 DNA: TGCAGTGCTAGAGATACCCTAGCGGGAGGGCAAGATACGCAGTATTTT.

This clonotype was seen ten or more times. The chain is built from TRBV3-1 and TRBJ1-1; D unresolved. The CDR3 extends over 12 amino acids. V shed 0 bases and J shed 9 bases, with 8 bases lying between them. The germline V gene encodes CDR1 LGHDT and CDR2 YNNKEL (reference sequence). The CDR3: CASSQDRGQAFF. As DNA, the CDR3 is TGTGCCAGCAGCCAAGATCGAGGACAAGCTTTCTTT.

CDR3 DNA: TGCGCCAGCAGTGAGTCGATCCCCTACGAGCAGTACTTC. Its protein is CASSESIPYEQYF. The chain combines TRBV10-1 with TRBJ2-7; D remains ambiguous. Between the trimmed V and J ends, which lost 0 bases and 2 bases, there was a span of 5 bases. The germline gives CDR1 WNHNN, CDR2 SYGVQD (reference sequence). The CDR3 has 13 amino acids.